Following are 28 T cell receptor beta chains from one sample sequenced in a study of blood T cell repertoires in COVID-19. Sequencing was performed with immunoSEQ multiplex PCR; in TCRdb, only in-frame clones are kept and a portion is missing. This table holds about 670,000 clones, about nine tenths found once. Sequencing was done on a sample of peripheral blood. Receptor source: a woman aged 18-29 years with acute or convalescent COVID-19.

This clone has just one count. CDR3 sequence: CASGGWGTEAFF. CDR3 sequence (DNA): TGTGCCAGCGGAGGGTGGGGGACTGAAGCTTTCTTT. The V call is TRBV27, the J call TRBJ1-1; maybe TRBD1 (5 bases). Germline CDR1 MNHEY, CDR2 SMNVEV (reference sequence). The CDR3 spans 12 residues. V was clipped by 8 bases and J by 5 bases, with 12 bases between them.

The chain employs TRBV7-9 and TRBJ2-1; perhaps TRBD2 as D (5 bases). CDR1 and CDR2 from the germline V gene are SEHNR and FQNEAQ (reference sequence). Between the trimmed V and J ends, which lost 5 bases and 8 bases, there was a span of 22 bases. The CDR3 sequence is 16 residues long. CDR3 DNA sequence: TGTGCCAGCAGCCAACTAGGCGGGCAGACCACTGATGAGCAGTTCTTC. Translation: CASSQLGGQTTDEQFF.

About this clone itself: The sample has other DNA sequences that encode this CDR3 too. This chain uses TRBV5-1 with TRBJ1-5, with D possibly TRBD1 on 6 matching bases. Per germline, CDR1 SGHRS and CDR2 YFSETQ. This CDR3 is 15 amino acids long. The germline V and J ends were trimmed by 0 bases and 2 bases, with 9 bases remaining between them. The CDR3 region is CASSLAPGGNQPQHF. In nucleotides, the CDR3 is TGCGCCAGCAGCTTGGCCCCAGGGGGCAATCAGCCCCAGCATTTT. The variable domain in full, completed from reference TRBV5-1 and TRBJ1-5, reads KAGVTQTPRYLIKTRGQQVTLSCSPISGHRSVSWYQQTPGQGLQFLFEYFSETQRNKGNFPGRFSGRQFSNSRSEMNVSTLELGDSALYLCASSLAPGGNQPQHFGDGTRLSIL.

The CDR3 nucleotides read TGTGCCAGCAGTTTCGGCAGGGGGTCTCACTACGAGCAGTACTTC. Its protein product is CASSFGRGSHYEQYF. The V gene is TRBV27, the J gene TRBJ2-7; 7 nucleotides agree with TRBD1. V shed 3 bases, J shed 3 bases, and the junction held 8 bases outside the gene matches. CDR3 length equals 15 residues. The germline V gene encodes CDR1 MNHEY and CDR2 SMNVEV (reference sequence).

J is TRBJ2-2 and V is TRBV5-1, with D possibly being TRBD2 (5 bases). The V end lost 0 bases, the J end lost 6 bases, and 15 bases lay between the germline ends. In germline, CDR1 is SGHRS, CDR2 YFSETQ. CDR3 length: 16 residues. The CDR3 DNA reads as TGCGCCAGCAGCTTGGCGGGCCGCGCGGGCGCCGGGGAGCTGTTTTTT. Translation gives CASSLAGRAGAGELFF. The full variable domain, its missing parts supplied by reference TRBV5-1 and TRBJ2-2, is KAGVTQTPRYLIKTRGQQVTLSCSPISGHRSVSWYQQTPGQGLQFLFEYFSETQRNKGNFPGRFSGRQFSNSRSEMNVSTLELGDSALYLCASSLAGRAGAGELFFGEGSRLTVL.

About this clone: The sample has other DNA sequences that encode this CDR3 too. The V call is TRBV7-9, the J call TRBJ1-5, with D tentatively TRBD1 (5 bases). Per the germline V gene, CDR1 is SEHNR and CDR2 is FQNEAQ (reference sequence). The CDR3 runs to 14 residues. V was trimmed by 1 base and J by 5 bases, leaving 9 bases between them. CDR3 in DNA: TGTGCCAGCAGCTTAGGGCAGGGCGATCAGCCCCAGCATTTT. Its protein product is CASSLGQGDQPQHF.

CDR3 loop: CASSERGSGNTIYF. The CDR3 DNA is TGTGCCAGCAGTGAGCGGGGCTCCGGAAACACCATATATTTT. V and J are TRBV2 and TRBJ1-3; maybe TRBD1 (5 bases). CDR1 and CDR2 from the germline V gene are SNHLY and FYNNEI. The length of the CDR3 is 14 residues. Between the trimmed V and J ends, which lost 3 bases and 4 bases, there was a span of 10 bases.

CDR3 sequence: CASSLGGQLYGYTF. CDR3 nucleotide sequence: TGTGCCAGCAGCTTAGGGGGACAGTTGTATGGCTACACCTTC. This chain links TRBV7-8 with TRBJ1-2; 7 positions agree with TRBD1. The trim removed 1 base at V and 5 bases at J, leaving 4 bases unmatched. The germline V gene encodes CDR1 SGHVS and CDR2 FQNEAQ. The CDR3 contains 14 residues.

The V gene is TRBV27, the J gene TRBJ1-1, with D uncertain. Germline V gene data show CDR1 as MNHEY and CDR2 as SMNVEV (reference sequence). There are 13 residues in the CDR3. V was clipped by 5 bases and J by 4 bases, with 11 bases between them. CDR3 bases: TGTGCCAGCAGTCGGGGAATTGGCACTGAAGCTTTCTTT. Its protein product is CASSRGIGTEAFF.

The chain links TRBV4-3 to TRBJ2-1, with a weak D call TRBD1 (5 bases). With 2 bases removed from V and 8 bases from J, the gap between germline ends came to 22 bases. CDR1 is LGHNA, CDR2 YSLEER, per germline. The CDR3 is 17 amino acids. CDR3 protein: CASSQIQGIGFLDEQFF. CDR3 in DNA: TGCGCCAGCAGCCAAATCCAGGGTATTGGTTTTTTGGATGAGCAGTTCTTC.

The DNA for the CDR3 is TGTGCCAGCAGCCGGGACAGAGGGTCGGAAGAGACCCAGTACTTC. Translated: CASSRDRGSEETQYF. The J gene is TRBJ2-5, the V gene TRBV7-7; 7 nucleotides align to TRBD1. CDR3 length: 15 amino acids. CDR1 and CDR2 from the germline V gene are SSHAT and FNYEAQ (reference sequence). J gave up 3 bases and V 5 bases, and 9 bases lay outside the gene matches.

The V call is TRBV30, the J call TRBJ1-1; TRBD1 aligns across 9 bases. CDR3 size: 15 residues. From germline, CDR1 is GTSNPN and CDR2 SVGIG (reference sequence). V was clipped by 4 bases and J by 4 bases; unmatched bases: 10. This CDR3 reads CAWIKSGTGTTEAFF. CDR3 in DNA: TGTGCCTGGATCAAATCCGGGACAGGGACCACTGAAGCTTTCTTT.

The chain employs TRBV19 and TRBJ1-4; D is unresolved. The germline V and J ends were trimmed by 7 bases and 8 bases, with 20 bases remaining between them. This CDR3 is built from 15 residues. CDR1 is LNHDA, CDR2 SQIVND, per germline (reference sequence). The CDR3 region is CASNSAGLLGEKLFF. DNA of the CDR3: TGTGCCAGTAACTCCGCGGGTCTCCTGGGAGAAAAACTGTTTTTT.

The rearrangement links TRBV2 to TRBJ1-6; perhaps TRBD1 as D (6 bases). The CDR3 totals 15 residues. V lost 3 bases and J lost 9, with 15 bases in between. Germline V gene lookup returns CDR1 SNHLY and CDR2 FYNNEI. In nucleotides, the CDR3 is TGTGCCAGCAGTGAGGGACACCTGGGGATTTCACCCCTCCACTTT. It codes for CASSEGHLGISPLHF.

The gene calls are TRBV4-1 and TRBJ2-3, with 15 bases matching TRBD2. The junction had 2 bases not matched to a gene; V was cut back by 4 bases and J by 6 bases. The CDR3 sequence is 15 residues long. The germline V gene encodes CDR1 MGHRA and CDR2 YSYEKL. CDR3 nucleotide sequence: TGCGCCAGCAGCCGGACTAGCGGGGGGGTGGATACGCAGTATTTT. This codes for CASSRTSGGVDTQYF.

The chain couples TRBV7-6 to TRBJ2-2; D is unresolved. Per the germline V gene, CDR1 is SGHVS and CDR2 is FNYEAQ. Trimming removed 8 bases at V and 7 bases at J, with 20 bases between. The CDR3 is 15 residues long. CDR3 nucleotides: TGTGCCAGCGCGAGTACAGCTTCCTACCTCGGGGAGCTGTTTTTT. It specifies CASASTASYLGELFF.

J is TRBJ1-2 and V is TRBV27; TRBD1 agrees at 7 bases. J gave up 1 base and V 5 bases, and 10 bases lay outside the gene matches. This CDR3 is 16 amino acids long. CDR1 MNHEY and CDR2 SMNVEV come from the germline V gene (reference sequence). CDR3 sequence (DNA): TGTGCCAGCAGTCCGACAGGGCAAAATCTTAACTATGGCTACACCTTC. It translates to CASSPTGQNLNYGYTF.

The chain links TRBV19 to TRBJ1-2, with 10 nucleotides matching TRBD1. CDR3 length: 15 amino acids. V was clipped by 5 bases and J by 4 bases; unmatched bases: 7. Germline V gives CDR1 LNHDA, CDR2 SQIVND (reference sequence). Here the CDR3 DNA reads TGTGCCAGTAGTTCACCGGGACAGGGGACCTATGGCTACACCTTC. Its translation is CASSSPGQGTYGYTF.

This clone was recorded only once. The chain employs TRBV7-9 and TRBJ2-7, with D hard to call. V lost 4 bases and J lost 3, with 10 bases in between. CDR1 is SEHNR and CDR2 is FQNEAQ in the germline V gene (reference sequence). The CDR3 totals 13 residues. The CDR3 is CASSSSASYEQYF. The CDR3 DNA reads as TGTGCCAGCAGCTCCTCCGCGAGCTACGAGCAGTACTTC.

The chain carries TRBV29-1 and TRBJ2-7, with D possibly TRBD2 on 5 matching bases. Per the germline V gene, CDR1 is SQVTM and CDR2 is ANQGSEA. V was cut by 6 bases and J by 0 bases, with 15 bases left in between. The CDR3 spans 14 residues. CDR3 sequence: CSVGGRKSSYEQYF. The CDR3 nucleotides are TGCAGCGTCGGAGGACGTAAAAGCTCCTACGAGCAGTACTTC.

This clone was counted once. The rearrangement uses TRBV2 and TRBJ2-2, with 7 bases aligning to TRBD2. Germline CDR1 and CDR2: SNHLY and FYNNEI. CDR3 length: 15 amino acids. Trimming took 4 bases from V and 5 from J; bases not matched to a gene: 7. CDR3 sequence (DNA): TGTGCCAGCAGTGGCCCCGTGGGGGGGACCGGGGAGCTGTTTTTT. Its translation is CASSGPVGGTGELFF.

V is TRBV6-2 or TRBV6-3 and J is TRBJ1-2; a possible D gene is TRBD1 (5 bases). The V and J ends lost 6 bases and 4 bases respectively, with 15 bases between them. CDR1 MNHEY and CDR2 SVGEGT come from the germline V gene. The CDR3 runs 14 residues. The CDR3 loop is CASSPGGVGYGYTF. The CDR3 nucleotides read TGTGCCAGCAGCCCCGGAGGGGTAGGCTATGGCTACACCTTC.

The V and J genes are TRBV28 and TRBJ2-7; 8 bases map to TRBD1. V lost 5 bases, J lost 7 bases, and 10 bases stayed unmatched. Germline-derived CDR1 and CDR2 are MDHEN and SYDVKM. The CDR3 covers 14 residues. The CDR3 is CASSGLDRAEEQYF. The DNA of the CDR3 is TGTGCCAGCAGTGGCCTGGACAGGGCAGAAGAGCAGTACTTC.

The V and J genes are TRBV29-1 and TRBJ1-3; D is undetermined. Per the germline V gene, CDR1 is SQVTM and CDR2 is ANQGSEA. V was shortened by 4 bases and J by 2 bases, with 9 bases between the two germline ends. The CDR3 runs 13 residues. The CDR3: CSVVEPAGNTIYF. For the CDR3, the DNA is TGCAGCGTTGTCGAACCGGCTGGAAACACCATATATTTT.

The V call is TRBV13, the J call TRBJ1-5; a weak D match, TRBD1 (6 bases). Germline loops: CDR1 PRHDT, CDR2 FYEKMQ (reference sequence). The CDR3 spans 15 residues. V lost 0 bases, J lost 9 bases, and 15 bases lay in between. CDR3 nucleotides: TGTGCCAGCAGCTTAGGCCGGGCAGGGGTGCGGCCCCAGCATTTT. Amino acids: CASSLGRAGVRPQHF.

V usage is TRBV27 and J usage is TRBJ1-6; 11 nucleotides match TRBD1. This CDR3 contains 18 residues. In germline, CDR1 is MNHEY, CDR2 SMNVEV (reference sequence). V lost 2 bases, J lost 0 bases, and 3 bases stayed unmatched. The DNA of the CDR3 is TGTGCCAGCAGTTTAGCTGGGACAGGGGGCTCCTATAATTCACCCCTCCACTTT. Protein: CASSLAGTGGSYNSPLHF.

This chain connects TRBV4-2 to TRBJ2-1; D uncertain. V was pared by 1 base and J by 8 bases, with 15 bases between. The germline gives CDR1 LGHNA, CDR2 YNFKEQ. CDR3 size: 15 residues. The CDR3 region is CASSQGAGWNYEQFF. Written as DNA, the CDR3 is TGTGCCAGCAGCCAAGGTGCAGGCTGGAACTATGAGCAGTTCTTC.

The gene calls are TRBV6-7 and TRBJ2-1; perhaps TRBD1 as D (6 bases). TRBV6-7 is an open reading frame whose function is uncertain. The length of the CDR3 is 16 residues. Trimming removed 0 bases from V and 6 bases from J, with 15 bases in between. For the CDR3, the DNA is TGTGCCAGCAGTTACTCCTGGTCAGGGGAGTCCAATGAGCAGTTCTTC. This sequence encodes CASSYSWSGESNEQFF.